This T cell receptor (beta chain) came from a study of blood T cell repertoires in COVID-19. V lost 4 bases, J lost 3 bases, and 18 bases lay in between. In germline, CDR1 is MNHNY, CDR2 SVGAGI (reference sequence). The CDR3 has 16 amino acids. Methods used by the authors: Reference gene primer amplification yielded estimated nucleated cell counts. Using immunoSEQ multiplex PCR, the repertoire was profiled, and TCRdb retains in-frame clones only, with some absent. V, J and clone size are those of that table, while D and trimming were read from the DNA. Seen here are 150,000 or so clones, 70% to 90% observed once, and the top ten hold under 4.5%.

The chain combines TRBV6-6 with TRBJ2-5, with D maybe TRBD2 (6 bases). This TCR came from a woman aged 70-85 years with acute or convalescent COVID-19. Material for sequencing was peripheral blood. The CDR3 coding sequence is TGTGCCAGCAGTTCCCAACTGGGCGGGACCAAAGAGACCCAGTACTTC. It is translated as CASSSQLGGTKETQYF.